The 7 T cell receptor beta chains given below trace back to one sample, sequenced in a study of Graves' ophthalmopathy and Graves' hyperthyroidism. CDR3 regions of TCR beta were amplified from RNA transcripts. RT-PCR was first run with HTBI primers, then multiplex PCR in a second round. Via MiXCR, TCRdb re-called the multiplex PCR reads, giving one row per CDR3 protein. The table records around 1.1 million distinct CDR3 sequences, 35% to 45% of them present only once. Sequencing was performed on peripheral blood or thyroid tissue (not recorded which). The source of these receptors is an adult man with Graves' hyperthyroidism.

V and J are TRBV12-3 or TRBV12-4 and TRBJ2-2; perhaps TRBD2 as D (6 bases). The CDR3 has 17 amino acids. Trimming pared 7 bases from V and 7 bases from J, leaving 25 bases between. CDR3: CASTSSPGVVGGGELFF. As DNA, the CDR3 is TGTGCCAGCACATCCTCACCAGGTGTGGTCGGGGGCGGGGAGCTGTTTTTT.

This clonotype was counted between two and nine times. CDR3 sequence (DNA): TGTGCCAGTAGTCGAGCGGGAGACCCCGGGGAGCTGTTTTTT. Translated: CASSRAGDPGELFF. The rearrangement links TRBV19 to TRBJ2-2; 8 bases match TRBD2. With 5 bases clipped from V and 6 bases from J, the junction kept 5 bases outside the gene matches. The germline V gene has CDR1 LNHDA and CDR2 SQIVND (reference sequence). The CDR3 runs to 14 residues.

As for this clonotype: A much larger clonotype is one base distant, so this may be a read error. This CDR3 reads CASSLQGLAETFF. In nucleotides, the CDR3 is TGTGCCAGCAGCTTACAGGGGTTGGCTGAAACTTTCTTT. The V gene is TRBV7-3, the J gene TRBJ1-1; tentative D call: TRBD1 (6 bases). Per germline, CDR1 SGHTA and CDR2 FQGTGA. The CDR3 has 13 residues.

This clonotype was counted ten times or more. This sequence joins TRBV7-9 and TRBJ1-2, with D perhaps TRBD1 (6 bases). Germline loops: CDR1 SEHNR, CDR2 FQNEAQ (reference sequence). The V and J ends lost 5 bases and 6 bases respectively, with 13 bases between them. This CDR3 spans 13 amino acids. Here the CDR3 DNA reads TGTGCCAGCAGCCCCGGACAGCGAGATGGCTACACCTTC. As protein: CASSPGQRDGYTF.

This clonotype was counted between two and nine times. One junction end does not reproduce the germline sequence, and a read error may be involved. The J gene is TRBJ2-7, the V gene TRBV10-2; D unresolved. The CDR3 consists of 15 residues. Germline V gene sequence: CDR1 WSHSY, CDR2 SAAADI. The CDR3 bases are TGTGCCAGCAGTATAGGCGGAGCGAGCCCAACCGAGCAGTACTTC. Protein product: CASSIGGASPTEQYF.

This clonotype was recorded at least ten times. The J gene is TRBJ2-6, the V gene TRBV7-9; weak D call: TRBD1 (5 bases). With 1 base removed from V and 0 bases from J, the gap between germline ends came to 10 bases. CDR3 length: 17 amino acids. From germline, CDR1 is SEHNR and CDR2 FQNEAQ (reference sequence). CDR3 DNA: TGTGCCAGCAGCTTAGTCCGACAGTTCTCTGGGGCCAACGTCCTGACTTTC. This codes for CASSLVRQFSGANVLTF.

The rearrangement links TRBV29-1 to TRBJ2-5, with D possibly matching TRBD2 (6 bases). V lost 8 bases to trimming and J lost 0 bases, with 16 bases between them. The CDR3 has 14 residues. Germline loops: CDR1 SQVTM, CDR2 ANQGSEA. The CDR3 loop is CSSRGGNNQETQYF. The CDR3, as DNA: TGCAGCTCGAGAGGCGGGAATAACCAAGAGACCCAGTACTTC.